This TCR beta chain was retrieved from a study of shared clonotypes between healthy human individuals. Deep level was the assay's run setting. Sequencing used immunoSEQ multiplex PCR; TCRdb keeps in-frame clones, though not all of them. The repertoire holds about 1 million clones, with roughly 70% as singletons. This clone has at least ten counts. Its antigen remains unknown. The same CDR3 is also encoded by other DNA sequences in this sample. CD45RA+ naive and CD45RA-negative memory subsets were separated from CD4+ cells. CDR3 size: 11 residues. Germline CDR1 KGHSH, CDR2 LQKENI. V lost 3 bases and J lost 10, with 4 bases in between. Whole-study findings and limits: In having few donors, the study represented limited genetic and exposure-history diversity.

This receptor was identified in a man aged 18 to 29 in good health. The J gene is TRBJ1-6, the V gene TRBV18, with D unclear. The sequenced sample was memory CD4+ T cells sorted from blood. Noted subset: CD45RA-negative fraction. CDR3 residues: CASSPGSPLHF. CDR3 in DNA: TGTGCCAGCTCACCGGGGTCACCCCTCCACTTT.